What follows are 3 T cell receptor beta chains derived from one specimen sequenced in a study of cytomegalovirus exposure and HLA in healthy donors. Use of 60 Vbeta and 13 Jbeta primers characterized the PCR. Sequencing used immunoSEQ multiplex PCR; TCRdb keeps in-frame clones, though not all of them. The sample consists of approximately 150,000 clones, about 79% of them appearing once. The sample taken for sequencing was PBMCs. The source is a young woman in good health and CMV-seronegative.

The chain links TRBV10-3 to TRBJ1-2; tentatively, D is TRBD1 (5 bases). V lost 0 bases, J lost 5 bases, and 13 bases lay in between. Germline V lookup: CDR1 ENHRY, CDR2 SYGVKD. The CDR3 covers 15 residues. CDR3 in amino acids: CAISESRAGLYGYTF. For the CDR3, the DNA is TGTGCCATCAGTGAGTCTCGGGCAGGGTTGTATGGCTACACCTTC.

CDR3 sequence (DNA): TGCGCCAGCAGCTCCGGAGTGGGACACACACCTTACAATGAGCAGTTCTTC. Encoded protein: CASSSGVGHTPYNEQFF. The gene calls are TRBV5-1 and TRBJ2-1; tentative D call: TRBD1 (6 bases). CDR1 is SGHRS and CDR2 is YFSETQ in the germline V gene. The CDR3 spans 17 residues. V gave up 3 bases and J gave up 4 bases, with 20 bases separating them.

This clone occurred a few times. The genes are TRBV7-6 and TRBJ2-7; D uncertain. The CDR3 contains 15 residues. V gave up 1 base and J gave up 0 bases, with 10 bases separating them. The germline CDR1 and CDR2 sequences are SGHVS and FNYEAQ. This CDR3 is CASSLGFGASYEQYF. The CDR3, as DNA: TGTGCCAGCAGCTTAGGGTTCGGAGCCTCCTACGAGCAGTACTTC.